This T cell receptor (beta chain) was sequenced for a study of cytomegalovirus exposure and HLA in healthy donors. Study-level results: Accurate HLA-A and HLA-B prediction from TCR beta sequences was reported for most subjects.

The PCR was carried out with 60 Vbeta primers and 13 Jbeta primers. Assay: immunoSEQ multiplex PCR; the TCRdb copy retains only in-frame clones and omits some. The data contain more than 70,000 clones, 76% of them singletons. On this clone itself: The antigen remains undetermined.

Germline V lookup: CDR1 MGHRA, CDR2 YSYEKL. CDR3 length equals 14 residues. V was clipped by 1 base and J by 6 bases, with 13 bases between them. Source material: PBMCs. The genes are TRBV4-1 and TRBJ2-7, with D unresolved. This clonotype originated in a man younger than 45 in good health and CMV-seropositive. CDR3 coding DNA: TGCGCCAGCAGCCAAGGCCCCTTCCCCAGCGAGCAGTACTTC. It specifies CASSQGPFPSEQYF.